This T cell receptor (beta chain) was recorded in a study of blood T cell repertoires in COVID-19. Germline CDR1 SGHTA, CDR2 FQGNSA. V was cut by 1 base and J by 4 bases, with 14 bases left in between. The CDR3 is 15 residues long. Clones were sequenced by immunoSEQ multiplex PCR, and TCRdb holds only the in-frame ones, with some missing. Altogether some 31,000 clones are present, 81% being singletons, with the ten largest covering roughly 3.1%. This chain links TRBV7-2 with TRBJ2-7; D possibly corresponds to TRBD2 (5 bases). Sequenced sample: peripheral blood. This clonotype originated in a man between 65 and 79 years old with COVID-19, enrolled during active disease. In DNA form, the CDR3 reads TGTGCCAGCAGCTTAGTCCTGGGGAGAGGTTACGAGCAGTACTTC. Its protein is CASSLVLGRGYEQYF.